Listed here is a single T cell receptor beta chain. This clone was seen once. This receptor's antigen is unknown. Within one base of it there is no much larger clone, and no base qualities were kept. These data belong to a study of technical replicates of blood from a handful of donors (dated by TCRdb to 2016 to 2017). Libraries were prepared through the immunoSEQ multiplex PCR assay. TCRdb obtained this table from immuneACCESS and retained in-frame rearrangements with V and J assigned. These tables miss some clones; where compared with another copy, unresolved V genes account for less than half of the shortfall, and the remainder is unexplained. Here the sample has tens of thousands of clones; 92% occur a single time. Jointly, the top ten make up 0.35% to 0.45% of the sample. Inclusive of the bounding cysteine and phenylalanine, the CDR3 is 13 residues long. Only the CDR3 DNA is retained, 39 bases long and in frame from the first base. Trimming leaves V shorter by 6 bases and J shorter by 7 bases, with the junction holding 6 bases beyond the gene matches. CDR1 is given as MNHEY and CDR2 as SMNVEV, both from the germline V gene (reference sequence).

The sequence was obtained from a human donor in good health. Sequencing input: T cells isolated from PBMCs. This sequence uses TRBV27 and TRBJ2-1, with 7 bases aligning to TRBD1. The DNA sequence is TGTGCCAGCAGCCCAAACAGGGGAAATGAGCAGTTCTTC. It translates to CASSPNRGNEQFF.